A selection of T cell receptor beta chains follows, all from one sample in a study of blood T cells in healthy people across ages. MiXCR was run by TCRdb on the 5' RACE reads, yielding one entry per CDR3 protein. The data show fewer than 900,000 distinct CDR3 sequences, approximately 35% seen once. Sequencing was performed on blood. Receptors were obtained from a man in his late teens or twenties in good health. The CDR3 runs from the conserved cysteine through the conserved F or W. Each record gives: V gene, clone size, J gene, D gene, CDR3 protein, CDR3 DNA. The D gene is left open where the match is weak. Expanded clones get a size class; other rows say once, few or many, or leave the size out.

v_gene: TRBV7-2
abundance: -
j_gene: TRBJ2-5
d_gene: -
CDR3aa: CASSASWSSLGETQYF
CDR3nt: TGTGCCAGCAGCGCCTCGTGGAGTTCCCTTGGCGAGACCCAGTACTTC

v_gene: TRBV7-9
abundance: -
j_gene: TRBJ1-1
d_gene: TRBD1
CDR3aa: CASSERGRGFTEAFF
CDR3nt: TGTGCCAGCAGCGAGAGGGGGCGAGGTTTCACTGAAGCTTTCTTT

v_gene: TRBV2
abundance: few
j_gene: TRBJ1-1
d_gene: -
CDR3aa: CASSGMTKNTEAFF
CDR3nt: TGTGCCAGCAGTGGCATGACAAAGAACACTGAAGCTTTCTTT

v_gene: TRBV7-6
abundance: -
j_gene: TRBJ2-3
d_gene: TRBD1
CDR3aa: CASRGQRSTDTQYF
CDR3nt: TGTGCCAGCAGGGGACAGAGAAGCACAGATACGCAGTATTTT

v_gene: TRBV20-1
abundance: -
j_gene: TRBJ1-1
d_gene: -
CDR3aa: CSARVSGLNTEAFF
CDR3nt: TGCAGTGCTAGAGTATCGGGGTTGAACACTGAAGCTTTCTTT

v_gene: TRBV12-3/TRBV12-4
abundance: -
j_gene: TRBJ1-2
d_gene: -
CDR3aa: CASSLQGWGTF
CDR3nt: TGTGCCAGCAGTCTCCAGGGTTGGGGCACCTTC

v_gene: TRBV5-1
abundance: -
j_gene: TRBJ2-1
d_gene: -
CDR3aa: CASSLSGTGEQFF
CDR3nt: TGCGCCAGCAGCTTGTCGGGTACAGGTGAGCAGTTCTTC

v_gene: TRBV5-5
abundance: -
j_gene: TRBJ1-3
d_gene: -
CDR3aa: CASRAGRSSGNTIYF
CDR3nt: TGTGCCAGCAGGGCGGGACGGAGCTCTGGAAACACCATATATTTT

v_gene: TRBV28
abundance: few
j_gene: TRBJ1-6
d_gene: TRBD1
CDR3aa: CASSSGGARYSPLHF
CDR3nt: TGTGCCAGCAGTTCAGGGGGCGCAAGATATTCACCCCTCCACTTT

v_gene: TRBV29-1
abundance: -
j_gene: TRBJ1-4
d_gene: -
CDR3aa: CSGGRGRGEKLFF
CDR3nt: TGCAGCGGGGGGCGGGGGCGAGGGGAAAAACTGTTTTTT

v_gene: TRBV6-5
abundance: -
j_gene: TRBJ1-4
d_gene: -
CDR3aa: CASSYNTLGKLFF
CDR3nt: TGTGCCAGCAGTTATAACACCCTGGGAAAACTGTTTTTT

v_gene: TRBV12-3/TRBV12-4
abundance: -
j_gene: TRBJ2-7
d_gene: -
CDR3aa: CAGLGGRLWSYNEQYF
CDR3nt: TGTGCCGGACTCGGGGGCCGTTTATGGTCCTACAATGAGCAGTACTTC

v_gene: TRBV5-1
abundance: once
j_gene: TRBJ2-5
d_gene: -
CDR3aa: CASNLSIQETQYF
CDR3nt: TGCGCCAGCAACTTATCGATCCAAGAGACCCAGTACTTC

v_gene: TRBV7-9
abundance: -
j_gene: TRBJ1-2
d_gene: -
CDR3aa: CSSSGAAGYGYTF
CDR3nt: TGTTCCTCCTCGGGGGCGGCCGGGTATGGCTACACCTTC

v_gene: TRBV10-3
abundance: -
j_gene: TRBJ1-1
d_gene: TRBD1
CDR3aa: CAISQGQGMNTEAFF
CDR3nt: TGTGCCATCAGCCAGGGACAGGGGATGAACACTGAAGCTTTCTTT

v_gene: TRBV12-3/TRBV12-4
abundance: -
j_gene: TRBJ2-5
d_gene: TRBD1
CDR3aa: CASSPTGIGETQYF
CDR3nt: TGTGCCAGCAGCCCGACAGGGATCGGAGAGACCCAGTACTTC

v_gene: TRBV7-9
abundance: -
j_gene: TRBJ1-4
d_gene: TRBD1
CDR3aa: CASTTQGATNEKLFF
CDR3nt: TGTGCCAGCACCACACAGGGGGCAACTAATGAAAAACTGTTTTTT

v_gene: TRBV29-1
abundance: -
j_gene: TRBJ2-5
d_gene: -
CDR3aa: CSSRANQETQYF
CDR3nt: TGCAGCTCGAGGGCAAACCAAGAGACCCAGTACTTC

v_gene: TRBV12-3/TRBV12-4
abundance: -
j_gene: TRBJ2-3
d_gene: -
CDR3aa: CASSLGSDNPQYF
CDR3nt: TGTGCCAGCAGTTTAGGTTCGGACAATCCGCAGTATTTT

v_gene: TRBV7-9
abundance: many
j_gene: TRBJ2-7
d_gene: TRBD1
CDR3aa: CASSLAGGGDEQYF
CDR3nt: TGTGCCAGCAGCTTAGCAGGGGGCGGCGACGAGCAGTACTTC

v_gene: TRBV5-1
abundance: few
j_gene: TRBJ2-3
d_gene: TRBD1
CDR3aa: CASSLEGTGDVADTQYF
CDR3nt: TGCGCCAGCAGCTTGGAAGGGACAGGGGATGTAGCAGATACGCAGTATTTT

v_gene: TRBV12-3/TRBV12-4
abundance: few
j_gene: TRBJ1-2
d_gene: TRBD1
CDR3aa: CASRKSGTGGGYGYTF
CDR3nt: TGTGCCAGCAGGAAATCCGGGACAGGGGGCGGTTATGGCTACACCTTC

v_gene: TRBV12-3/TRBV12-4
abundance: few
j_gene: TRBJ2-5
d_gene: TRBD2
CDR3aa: CASSFLAGGSETQYF
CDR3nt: TGTGCCAGCAGTTTTCTAGCGGGGGGATCTGAGACCCAGTACTTC

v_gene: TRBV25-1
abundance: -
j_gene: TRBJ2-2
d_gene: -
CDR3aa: CASSESGAPTGELFF
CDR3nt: TGTGCCAGCAGTGAATCGGGGGCGCCCACCGGGGAGCTGTTTTTT

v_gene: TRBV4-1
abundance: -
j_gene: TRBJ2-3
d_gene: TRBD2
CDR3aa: CASSQGLAGYLTDTPYF
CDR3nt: TGCGCCAGCAGCCAAGGTCTAGCGGGTTACCTCACAGATACGCCGTATTTT

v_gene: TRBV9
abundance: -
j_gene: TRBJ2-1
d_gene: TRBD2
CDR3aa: CASSVAGGSSYNEQFF
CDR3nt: TGTGCCAGCAGCGTAGCCGGGGGGAGCTCCTACAATGAGCAGTTCTTC

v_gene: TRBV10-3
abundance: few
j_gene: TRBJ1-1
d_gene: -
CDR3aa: CAITTGTEAFF
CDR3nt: TGTGCCATCACCACGGGGACTGAAGCTTTCTTT

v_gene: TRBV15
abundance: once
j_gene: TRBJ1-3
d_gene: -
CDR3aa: CATSGTEGLGAIYF
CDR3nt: TGTGCCACCAGCGGCACGGAGGGGTTGGGGGCCATATATTTT

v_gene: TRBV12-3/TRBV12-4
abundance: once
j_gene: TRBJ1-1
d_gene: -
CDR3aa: CASGWGGSAFF
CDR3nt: TGTGCCAGCGGCTGGGGAGGCTCGGCTTTCTTT

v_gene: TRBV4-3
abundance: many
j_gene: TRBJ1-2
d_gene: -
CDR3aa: CASSQAESNYGYTF
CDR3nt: TGCGCCAGCAGCCAAGCTGAGAGTAACTATGGCTACACCTTC

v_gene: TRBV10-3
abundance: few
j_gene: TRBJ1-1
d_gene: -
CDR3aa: CAISGQGSRIMNTEAFF
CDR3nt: TGTGCCATCAGCGGGCAGGGTAGTAGGATCATGAACACTGAAGCTTTCTTT

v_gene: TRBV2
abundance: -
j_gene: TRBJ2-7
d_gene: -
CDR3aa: CASKEGANSYEQYF
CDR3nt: TGTGCCAGCAAAGAGGGAGCGAACTCCTACGAGCAGTACTTC

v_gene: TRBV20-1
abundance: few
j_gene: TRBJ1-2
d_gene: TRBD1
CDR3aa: CSARDPDRQGNYGYTF
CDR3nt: TGCAGTGCTAGAGATCCGGACCGACAGGGAAACTATGGCTACACCTTC

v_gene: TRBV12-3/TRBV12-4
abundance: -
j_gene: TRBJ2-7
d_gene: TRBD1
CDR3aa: CASSPRSRQGTDEQYF
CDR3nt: TGTGCCAGCAGTCCGCGGTCACGACAGGGCACGGACGAGCAGTACTTC

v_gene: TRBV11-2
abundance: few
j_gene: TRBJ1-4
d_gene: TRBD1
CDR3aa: CASSGRGLYEKLFF
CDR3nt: TGTGCCAGCAGCGGCAGGGGGCTATACGAAAAACTGTTTTTT

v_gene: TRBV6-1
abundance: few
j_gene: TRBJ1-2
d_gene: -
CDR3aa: CASRGDDGGYTF
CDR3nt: TGTGCCAGCAGAGGGGATGATGGAGGCTACACCTTC

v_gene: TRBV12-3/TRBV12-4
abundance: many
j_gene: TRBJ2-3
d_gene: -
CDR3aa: CASSLRLDNLDTQYF
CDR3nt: TGTGCCAGCAGTTTAAGACTGGACAATCTAGATACGCAGTATTTT